Each of the 27 T cell receptor beta chains below was sequenced from the same sample in a study of cytomegalovirus exposure and HLA in healthy donors. Assay used: immunoSEQ multiplex PCR; TCRdb lists only in-frame clones, some missing. The data show fewer than 250,000 clones, with around nine tenths seen just once and about 2.8% held by the top ten. The specimen was PBMCs. These receptor sequences come from a man aged 18 to 30 in good health and CMV-seronegative.

CDR3 loop: CASIRLGATNEKLFF. The CDR3 bases are TGTGCCAGCATCCGGCTGGGGGCGACTAATGAAAAACTGTTTTTT. The rearrangement links TRBV2 to TRBJ1-4; the D gene is possibly TRBD1 (6 bases). The CDR3 sequence is 15 residues long. V dropped 7 bases and J dropped 2 bases, with 14 bases sitting between them. Germline lookup yields CDR1 SNHLY and CDR2 FYNNEI.

This chain uses TRBV28 with TRBJ2-6, with 9 positions matching TRBD1. V lost 2 bases, J lost 0 bases, and 5 bases stayed unmatched. Germline values: CDR1 MDHEN, CDR2 SYDVKM. The CDR3 spans 18 residues. The CDR3 spells CASSLKGTGSSGANVLTF. The CDR3 region has the DNA TGTGCCAGCAGTTTAAAGGGGACAGGGAGCTCTGGGGCCAACGTCCTGACTTTC.

The chain combines TRBV25-1 with TRBJ2-5; 8 bases are shared with TRBD1. J was trimmed by 4 bases and V by 6 bases; bases with no gene match: 4. Per germline, CDR1 MGHDK and CDR2 SYGVNS. The CDR3 runs to 13 residues. The CDR3 coding sequence is TGTGCCAGCAGCCAGGGGGCTCGAGAGACCCAGTACTTC. This encodes CASSQGARETQYF.

This clone is a singleton in its sample. The J gene is TRBJ2-7, the V gene TRBV9; D perhaps matches TRBD2 (5 bases). CDR3 length equals 13 residues. The V end lost 0 bases, the J end lost 7 bases, and 11 bases lay between the germline ends. Germline V CDR1 and CDR2: SGDLS, YYNGEE. As DNA, the CDR3 is TGTGCCAGCAGCGTAGATGGATGGAGGGAGCAGTACTTC. As protein: CASSVDGWREQYF.

The chain has TRBV5-8 and TRBJ1-4, with no clear D. The CDR3 runs 14 residues. The germline V and J ends were trimmed by 0 bases and 7 bases, with 10 bases remaining between them. In germline, CDR1 is SGHTS, CDR2 YDEGEE. Here the CDR3 reads CASSLVRGGEKLFF. In DNA form, the CDR3 reads TGTGCCAGCAGCTTGGTCAGAGGTGGTGAAAAACTGTTTTTT. Supplemented by reference TRBV5-8 and TRBJ1-4, the full variable domain reads EAGVTQSPTHLIKTRGQQATLRCSPISGHTSVYWYQQALGLGLQFLLWYDEGEERNRGNFPPRFSGRQFPNYSSELNVNALELEDSALYLCASSLVRGGEKLFFGSGTQLSVL.

CDR3 sequence: CAWSVRTVTDTQYF. The CDR3 nucleotides read TGTGCCTGGAGTGTGAGGACAGTTACAGATACGCAGTATTTT. The chain has TRBV30 and TRBJ2-3, with D possibly matching TRBD1 (6 bases). Trimming stripped 0 bases from V and 3 bases from J, with 10 bases between. This CDR3 has 14 amino acids. In germline, CDR1 is GTSNPN, CDR2 SVGIG (reference sequence).

The chain combines TRBV28 with TRBJ1-5; a weak D match, TRBD1 (6 bases). CDR1 and CDR2 (germline): MDHEN, SYDVKM. The length of the CDR3 is 16 residues. The V and J ends lost 7 bases and 3 bases respectively, with 19 bases between them. CDR3 DNA sequence: TGTGCCAGCAAACCCGGGGGGGCAGGGAACAATCAGCCCCAGCATTTT. Translated, it gives CASKPGGAGNNQPQHF.

J is TRBJ2-7 and V is TRBV4-1; D perhaps matches TRBD1 (6 bases). Germline CDR1 and CDR2: MGHRA and YSYEKL. Trimming removed 2 bases from V and 2 bases from J, with 13 bases in between. The CDR3 contains 15 residues. The CDR3 DNA reads TGCGCCAGCAGCCAACGTACAGGGACCCCCTACGAGCAGTACTTC. It yields the protein CASSQRTGTPYEQYF.

In its sample, this clone was seen a few times. The chain combines TRBV4-1 with TRBJ1-6, with no clear D. This CDR3 comprises 15 residues. Trimming left V 0 bases short and J 8 bases short, with 11 bases between. CDR1 MGHRA and CDR2 YSYEKL come from the germline V gene. CDR3 bases: TGCGCCAGCAGCCAAGATCCGGGTTGGGATTCACCCCTCCACTTT. This sequence encodes CASSQDPGWDSPLHF.

The rearrangement uses TRBV29-1 and TRBJ2-1; 12 nucleotides line up with TRBD2. CDR1 and CDR2 from the germline V gene are SQVTM and ANQGSEA. With 6 bases clipped from V and 4 bases from J, the junction kept 7 bases outside the gene matches. CDR3 size: 15 residues. In DNA form, the CDR3 reads TGCAGCGTCCTTACTACTAGCGGGGGGTACAATGAGCAGTTCTTC. Protein sequence: CSVLTTSGGYNEQFF.

Here the CDR3 reads CASSRTIRDEQYF. The CDR3, as DNA: TGTGCCAGCAGCCGGACTATTCGGGACGAGCAGTACTTC. The chain uses TRBV9 and TRBJ2-7; weak D call: TRBD2 (6 bases). CDR1 and CDR2 (germline): SGDLS, YYNGEE. The CDR3 runs 13 residues. V was cut by 4 bases and J by 5 bases, with 13 bases left in between.

The chain uses TRBV5-4 and TRBJ1-2; D may be TRBD1 (5 bases). The CDR3 contains 13 residues. Germline V lookup: CDR1 SGHNT, CDR2 YYREEE (reference sequence). The ends were cut back, 3 bases at V and 4 bases at J, with 10 bases in the middle. CDR3 residues: CASSSGGTYGYTF. CDR3 nucleotide sequence: TGTGCCAGCAGCTCGGGGGGGACCTATGGCTACACCTTC. The complete variable domain, with remaining parts taken from reference TRBV5-4 and TRBJ1-2, reads ETGVTQSPTHLIKTRGQQVTLRCSSQSGHNTVSWYQQALGQGPQFIFQYYREEENGRGNFPPRFSGLQFPNYSSELNVNALELDDSALYLCASSSGGTYGYTFGSGTRLTVV.

This chain connects TRBV20-1 to TRBJ1-1, with a tentative D call TRBD1 (6 bases). This CDR3 is built from 11 residues. Trimming took 6 bases from V and 9 from J, leaving 14 bases between them. Germline V gene data show CDR1 as DFQATT and CDR2 as SNEGSKA (reference sequence). CDR3 sequence (DNA): TGCAGTGCGCGAAACAGGGAGCAAGCTTTCTTT. This sequence encodes CSARNREQAFF.

Notes on this clone: In the same sample, other DNA sequences code for this CDR3. The V gene is TRBV7-9, the J gene TRBJ1-1; 7 positions agree with TRBD1. Germline trimming cut 5 bases from V and 6 bases from J; bases unmatched to any gene: 3. The CDR3 is 12 residues long. Germline V gene data show CDR1 as SEHNR and CDR2 as FQNEAQ (reference sequence). CDR3 loop: CASSLGTAEAFF. The CDR3 region has the DNA TGTGCCAGCAGCCTAGGGACAGCTGAAGCTTTCTTT.

The chain is built from TRBV2 and TRBJ1-4, with D hard to call. Trimming took off 6 bases at V and 5 bases at J, with 10 bases between the two ends. Germline V gene sequence: CDR1 SNHLY, CDR2 FYNNEI. This CDR3 contains 13 residues. The chain's CDR3 is CASRAGLNEKLFF. The DNA of the CDR3 is TGTGCCAGCAGGGCGGGCCTAAATGAAAAACTGTTTTTT.

CDR3 protein: CARGQPNTMNTEAFF. In DNA, the CDR3 is TGTGCCAGGGGACAGCCTAACACCATGAACACTGAAGCTTTCTTT. The chain links TRBV27 to TRBJ1-1; 7 nucleotides align to TRBD1. The germline CDR1 and CDR2 sequences are MNHEY and SMNVEV (reference sequence). The ends lost 9 bases at V and 0 bases at J; junction bases unmatched: 10. This CDR3 spans 15 amino acids.

This clone was observed a handful of times. The chain combines TRBV5-8 with TRBJ1-1, with D uncertain. This CDR3 has 13 residues. The V gene's germline CDR1 is SGHTS and CDR2 YDEGEE. Trimming left V 4 bases short and J 10 bases short, with 17 bases between. The CDR3 DNA follows: TGTGCCAGCAGCCCGAGAGAGGCGCGAGGAGCTTTCTTT. It specifies CASSPREARGAFF.

The V and J genes are TRBV27 and TRBJ2-5; the match to TRBD1 covers 9 bases. The length of the CDR3 is 15 residues. Germline CDR1 and CDR2: MNHEY and SMNVEV (reference sequence). V lost 5 bases and J lost 5; bases outside the gene matches: 9. CDR3: CASSRYTGGGETQYF. DNA of the CDR3: TGTGCCAGCAGTCGATACACAGGGGGCGGGGAGACCCAGTACTTC.

The chain links TRBV9 to TRBJ2-7; 7 nucleotides agree with TRBD1. Germline V gene sequence: CDR1 SGDLS, CDR2 YYNGEE. The CDR3 has 14 amino acids. With V trimmed by 2 bases and J by 2 bases, 4 bases remained unmatched. The chain's CDR3 is CASSVTGSAYEQYF. The CDR3 region has the DNA TGTGCCAGCAGCGTGACAGGGAGTGCCTACGAGCAGTACTTC.

V is TRBV19 and J is TRBJ1-2; D is undetermined. V dropped 3 bases and J dropped 3 bases, with 8 bases sitting between them. The CDR3 has 13 residues. Germline CDR1 LNHDA, CDR2 SQIVND (reference sequence). Here the CDR3 DNA reads TGTGCCAGTAGTATTGAGCGATACTATGGCTACACCTTC. Protein product: CASSIERYYGYTF.

The V gene is TRBV5-1, the J gene TRBJ2-3; 7 bases map to TRBD1. Per germline, CDR1 SGHRS and CDR2 YFSETQ. The CDR3 is 12 amino acids. The V segment lost 4 bases and the J segment 6 bases; nucleotides outside the gene matches: 2. The CDR3 bases are TGCGCCAGCAGCAGGGGGCTGGATACGCAGTATTTT. Translation gives CASSRGLDTQYF.

This clone appeared once. J is TRBJ2-1 and V is TRBV15, with a possible D match to TRBD2 (6 bases). Trimming left V 5 bases short and J 5 bases short, with 22 bases between. CDR1 is LNHNV and CDR2 is YYDKDF in the germline V gene (reference sequence). The length of the CDR3 is 17 residues. CDR3: CATSRGPGGAPNNEQFF. CDR3 sequence (DNA): TGTGCCACCAGCCGGGGTCCCGGAGGGGCCCCCAACAATGAGCAGTTCTTC.

The chain employs TRBV9 and TRBJ2-3, with 9 bases aligning to TRBD2. Germline V gene data show CDR1 as SGDLS and CDR2 as YYNGEE. Germline trimming cut 0 bases from V and 4 bases from J; bases unmatched to any gene: 9. The CDR3 has 17 amino acids. The CDR3 DNA reads TGTGCCAGCAGCGTAGGATCGGGACTAGCTGGGGCAGATACGCAGTATTTT. Encoded protein: CASSVGSGLAGADTQYF.

The rearrangement links TRBV9 to TRBJ1-6; D unclear. Per the germline V gene, CDR1 is SGDLS and CDR2 is YYNGEE. Trimming stripped 10 bases from V and 10 bases from J, with 12 bases between. There are 11 residues in the CDR3. The CDR3 nucleotides are TGTGCCGATCTAATTCGCTCACCCCTCCACTTT. It codes for CADLIRSPLHF.

The chain joins TRBV7-8 to TRBJ2-5, with no clear D. The CDR3 is 12 residues long. The V gene's germline CDR1 is SGHVS and CDR2 FQNEAQ. V was clipped by 5 bases and J by 2 bases, with 6 bases between them. The CDR3 coding sequence is TGTGCCAGCAGCGCCCTACAAGAGACCCAGTACTTC. Translated, it gives CASSALQETQYF.

CDR3 region: CASSLTGRANTEAFF. DNA of the CDR3: TGTGCCAGCAGCTTAACGGGCAGGGCGAACACTGAAGCTTTCTTT. The rearrangement uses TRBV7-3 and TRBJ1-1; D might be TRBD1 (5 bases). Trimming stripped 0 bases from V and 1 base from J, with 9 bases between. Per germline, CDR1 SGHTA and CDR2 FQGTGA. CDR3 length equals 15 residues.

The chain employs TRBV28 and TRBJ1-2; D is perhaps TRBD1 (6 bases). Germline CDR1 and CDR2: MDHEN and SYDVKM. V was shortened by 7 bases and J by 4 bases, with 16 bases between the two germline ends. There are 14 residues in the CDR3. CDR3 amino acids: CASTPSGTIYGYTF. The CDR3 DNA sequence: TGTGCCAGCACTCCCTCCGGGACAATCTATGGCTACACCTTC.